Listed here is a single TCR beta chain. Its antigen is currently unknown. The data derive from a study of cytomegalovirus exposure and HLA in healthy donors. The study, taken as a whole, reports: Follow-up analysis found HLA locus-dependent TCR association rates, highest for DRB1 and lowest for HLA-C. In a later analysis, at a false discovery rate of 0.05, about 16,000 TCR beta sequences matched HLA alleles.

Between the trimmed V and J ends, which lost 1 base and 6 bases, there was a span of 9 bases. CDR3 size: 13 residues. Germline CDR1 reads SGHTA; CDR2 reads FQGNSA. PCR involved 60 Vbeta and 13 Jbeta primers. This table comes from immunoSEQ multiplex PCR, and its TCRdb copy is limited to in-frame clones, with some not included. The sample holds about 200,000 clones, 75% to 80% seen once. The receptor was isolated from a male donor in good health and CMV-seronegative. The source material was PBMCs. The V call is TRBV7-2, the J call TRBJ1-1, with no clear D. The CDR3 coding sequence is TGTGCCAGCAGCTTAGAGGTTCAGGCTGAAGCTTTCTTT. It yields the protein CASSLEVQAEAFF. The whole variable domain, remainder taken from reference TRBV7-2 and TRBJ1-1, is GAGVSQSPSNKVTEKGKDVELRCDPISGHTALYWYRQSLGQGLEFLIYFQGNSAPDKSGLPSDRFSAERTGGSVSTLTIQRTQQEDSAVYLCASSLEVQAEAFFGQGTRLTVV.